This T cell receptor beta chain was identified during a study of shared clonotypes between healthy human individuals. A split of CD4+ cells into CD45RA+ naive and CD45RA-negative memory subsets was performed. When replicate PCRs were run on sorted subsets, they used around 200 ng DNA, 30,000 to 35,000 T cell genomes. Original methodology: Filtering differed, since immunoSEQ gave only junction sequences and no quality scores. TCRdb keeps only in-frame clones here, not all; method: immunoSEQ multiplex PCR. V, J and clone size reflect that table, while D and trimming were determined from the DNA. Of roughly 1,100,000 clones listed, about 70% are singletons. V was trimmed by 0 bases and J by 4 bases, leaving 11 bases between them. This CDR3 contains 16 residues. Germline assignment: CDR1 SGHKS and CDR2 YYEKEE (reference sequence).

The TCR was taken from a young man in good health. The specimen sequenced was memory CD4+ T cells sorted from blood. Subset indicated: CD45RA-negative fraction. The chain uses TRBV5-5 and TRBJ2-6, with D unresolved. The CDR3 sequence is CASSLAYGYGANVLTF. As DNA, the CDR3 is TGTGCCAGCAGCTTGGCCTACGGGTACGGGGCCAACGTCCTGACTTTC.